This passage covers 2 T cell receptor beta chains from one sample sequenced in a study of cytomegalovirus exposure and HLA in healthy donors. Primers included in the PCR were 60 Vbeta and 13 Jbeta primers. The data were produced by immunoSEQ multiplex PCR, yet TCRdb's version contains in-frame clones alone and is incomplete. The repertoire holds about 250,000 clones, around two thirds seen once, with approximately 2.1% in the top ten. Source material: PBMCs. Receptors were obtained from a female donor in good health and CMV-seronegative.

The chain couples TRBV5-6 to TRBJ2-3; D is possibly TRBD2 (6 bases). This CDR3 comprises 17 residues. Germline V gene data show CDR1 as SGHDT and CDR2 as YYEEEE. Between the trimmed V and J ends, which lost 3 bases and 2 bases, there was a span of 19 bases. The CDR3 loop is CASSSISGTPTTDTQYF. The CDR3 region has the DNA TGTGCCAGCAGCTCCATCTCCGGGACTCCGACCACAGATACGCAGTATTTT.

The J gene is TRBJ2-7, the V gene TRBV28; 7 bases are a match to TRBD1. This CDR3 comprises 16 residues. In germline, CDR1 is MDHEN, CDR2 SYDVKM. J gave up 0 bases and V 4 bases, and 9 bases lay outside the gene matches. In DNA, the CDR3 is TGTGCCAGCAGTTCCCTAGGACAGGACAACTCCTACGAGCAGTACTTC. Protein product: CASSSLGQDNSYEQYF.